Below, 17 T cell receptor beta chains from the same sample are listed, as sequenced in a study of blood T cell repertoires in COVID-19. Sequencing used immunoSEQ multiplex PCR; TCRdb keeps in-frame clones, though not all of them. Seen here are some 120,000 clones, around 70% observed once, and the top ten hold roughly 5%. The sequencing sample was made of peripheral blood. These receptors were taken from a man in his 60s with acute or convalescent COVID-19.

There are a few counts of this clone. The V gene is TRBV27, the J gene TRBJ1-6; 12 bases align to TRBD1. From germline, CDR1 is MNHEY and CDR2 SMNVEV (reference sequence). This CDR3 is 15 amino acids long. After removal of 5 bases from V and 10 bases from J, the junction contained 6 bases not matched to a gene. Written as DNA, the CDR3 is TGTGCCAGCAGTATCGGGACAGGGGGCTGGTCACCCCTCCACTTT. Amino acids: CASSIGTGGWSPLHF.

The rearrangement joins TRBV5-1 to TRBJ2-7, with unresolved D. Germline values: CDR1 SGHRS, CDR2 YFSETQ. V shed 4 bases and J shed 3 bases, with 14 bases lying between them. This CDR3 spans 14 amino acids. The CDR3 is CASSREIDFYEQYF. The CDR3 DNA reads TGCGCCAGCAGCAGAGAGATAGACTTCTACGAGCAGTACTTC.

The genes are TRBV29-1 and TRBJ1-1; perhaps TRBD1 as D (6 bases). The CDR3 extends over 14 amino acids. Germline CDR1 SQVTM, CDR2 ANQGSEA. V lost 4 bases and J lost 1, with 13 bases in between. CDR3 nucleotides: TGCAGCGTTGGGCCAGGGGATCCGAACACTGAAGCTTTCTTT. Residues: CSVGPGDPNTEAFF.

In this sample, this clone turned up once. The chain uses TRBV6-1 and TRBJ1-2, with 7 bases matching TRBD1. The CDR3 is 14 residues long. With V trimmed by 1 base and J by 3 bases, 2 bases remained unmatched. Germline assignment: CDR1 MNHNS and CDR2 SASEGT. The chain's CDR3 is CASSEEGAHYGYTF. The CDR3 coding sequence is TGTGCCAGCAGTGAAGAGGGGGCGCACTATGGCTACACCTTC.

This clone was recorded once. The rearrangement links TRBV5-1 to TRBJ2-1; D may be TRBD1 (6 bases). The length of the CDR3 is 15 residues. V lost 2 bases, J lost 2 bases, and 11 bases lay in between. The V gene's germline CDR1 is SGHRS and CDR2 YFSETQ. CDR3 residues: CASSLQGVAYNEQFF. In DNA, the CDR3 is TGCGCCAGCAGCTTACAGGGTGTGGCCTACAATGAGCAGTTCTTC.

This rearrangement joins TRBV5-6 to TRBJ2-5, with TRBD2 identical over 7 bases. J gave up 9 bases and V 3 bases, and 11 bases lay outside the gene matches. The CDR3 spans 14 residues. Germline-derived CDR1 and CDR2 are SGHDT and YYEEEE. The CDR3 is CASSSGLVPEAQYF. DNA of the CDR3: TGTGCCAGCAGCTCTGGACTAGTTCCCGAGGCCCAGTACTTC.

This sequence joins TRBV6-5 and TRBJ1-1; D is possibly TRBD1 (5 bases). Trimming removed 6 bases from V and 5 bases from J, with 19 bases in between. Germline CDR1 is MNHEY and CDR2 is SVGAGI. This CDR3 has 15 amino acids. The CDR3 DNA is TGTGCCAGCAGCGGACGCGGGGCCGTCGGGACTGAAGCTTTCTTT. It translates to CASSGRGAVGTEAFF.

The gene calls are TRBV7-3 and TRBJ2-1; 7 bases align to TRBD2. CDR3 length equals 16 residues. The germline CDR1 and CDR2 sequences are SGHTA and FQGTGA. J gave up 3 bases and V 1 base, and 6 bases lay outside the gene matches. The CDR3 DNA reads TGTGCCAGCAGCTTAAACGCGGGAGAGTTCTACAATGAGCAGTTCTTC. Protein: CASSLNAGEFYNEQFF.

V gene TRBV6-5 combines with J gene TRBJ2-2; 7 bases agree with TRBD1. From germline, CDR1 is MNHEY and CDR2 SVGAGI. The CDR3 consists of 14 residues. Trimming took 5 bases from V and 10 from J; bases not matched to a gene: 10. The CDR3 DNA sequence: TGTGCCAGCAGTACCCGACAGGGTGGCGAGGAGCTGTTTTTT. This codes for CASSTRQGGEELFF.

The CDR3 coding sequence is TGTGCCAGCTCACCTCTAAGCGGTGAAGCTTTCTTT. It encodes CASSPLSGEAFF. This chain joins TRBV18 and TRBJ1-1; D remains ambiguous. CDR1 is KGHSH and CDR2 is LQKENI in the germline V gene. The CDR3 loop spans 12 amino acids. Trimming left V 3 bases short and J 7 bases short, with 9 bases between.

This clone was counted a single time. The rearrangement uses TRBV19 and TRBJ2-3, with D unresolved. CDR1 and CDR2 (germline): LNHDA, SQIVND (reference sequence). The germline V and J ends were trimmed by 0 bases and 0 bases, with 10 bases remaining between them. The CDR3 length is 16 residues. CDR3 in DNA: TGTGCCAGTAGTATAGATCAGGCAGATAGCACAGATACGCAGTATTTT. Protein product: CASSIDQADSTDTQYF.

This clone was detected many times. V gene TRBV29-1 combines with J gene TRBJ1-1; 9 nucleotides align to TRBD1. With 6 bases clipped from V and 1 base from J, the junction kept 6 bases outside the gene matches. This CDR3 has 14 residues. Per germline, CDR1 SQVTM and CDR2 ANQGSEA. The CDR3 coding sequence is TGCAGCGTACTAGGGACAGGGCGGAACACTGAAGCTTTCTTT. This codes for CSVLGTGRNTEAFF.

Details on this clone: Other DNA sequences in the sample encode the same CDR3. V usage is TRBV6-5 and J usage is TRBJ2-7; 8 bases line up with TRBD1. CDR1 is MNHEY, CDR2 SVGAGI, per germline. The CDR3 covers 13 residues. The ends lost 4 bases at V and 2 bases at J; junction bases unmatched: 1. The DNA of the CDR3 is TGTGCCAGCAGTTTACAGGGGGCCTACGAGCAGTACTTC. Its translation is CASSLQGAYEQYF.

This rearrangement joins TRBV5-1 to TRBJ1-2, with 7 bases that match TRBD1. Germline V gene data show CDR1 as SGHRS and CDR2 as YFSETQ. V shed 0 bases and J 2 bases; nucleotides not matched to a gene: 1. CDR3 size: 14 residues. CDR3 nucleotide sequence: TGCGCCAGCAGCTTGGGGGACAGCAACTATGGCTACACCTTC. This translates into CASSLGDSNYGYTF.

The chain joins TRBV6-6 to TRBJ1-2; 10 bases are a match to TRBD1. J was trimmed by 4 bases and V by 5 bases; bases with no gene match: 4. CDR3 length: 14 residues. The germline V gene encodes CDR1 MNHNY and CDR2 SVGAGI (reference sequence). The CDR3 loop is CASSRQGASYGYTF. CDR3 sequence (DNA): TGTGCCAGCAGTAGACAGGGGGCTAGCTATGGCTACACCTTC.

In its sample, this clone was seen a few times. The rearrangement links TRBV30 to TRBJ1-6; the D gene is possibly TRBD1 (5 bases). Germline V lookup: CDR1 GTSNPN, CDR2 SVGIG (reference sequence). The CDR3 consists of 13 residues. Trimming removed 2 bases from V and 10 bases from J, with 12 bases in between. The CDR3 here is CAWSPQGTSPLHF. The CDR3, as DNA: TGTGCCTGGAGTCCTCAGGGAACCTCACCCCTCCACTTT.

This clone occurred once. J is TRBJ1-1 and V is TRBV5-1; tentative D call: TRBD1 (5 bases). CDR1 is SGHRS, CDR2 YFSETQ, per germline. The CDR3 length is 16 residues. Trimming took 4 bases from V and 1 from J, leaving 17 bases between them. CDR3 nucleotide sequence: TGCGCCAGCAGCCCCGGGGGGGGAGAACCGAACACTGAAGCTTTCTTT. Encoded protein: CASSPGGGEPNTEAFF.